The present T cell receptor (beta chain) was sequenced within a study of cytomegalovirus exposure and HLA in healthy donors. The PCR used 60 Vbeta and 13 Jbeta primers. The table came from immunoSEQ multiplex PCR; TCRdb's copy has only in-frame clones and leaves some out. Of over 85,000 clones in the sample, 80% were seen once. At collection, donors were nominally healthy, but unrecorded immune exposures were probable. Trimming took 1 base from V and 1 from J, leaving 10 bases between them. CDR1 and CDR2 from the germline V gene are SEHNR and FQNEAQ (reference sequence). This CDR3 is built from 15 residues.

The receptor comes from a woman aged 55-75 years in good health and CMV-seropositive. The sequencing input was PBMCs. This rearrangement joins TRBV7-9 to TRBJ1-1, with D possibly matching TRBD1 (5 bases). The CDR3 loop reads CASSLGGGPNTEAFF. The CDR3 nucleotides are TGTGCCAGCAGCTTAGGGGGGGGACCGAACACTGAAGCTTTCTTT.